Reported below is one T cell receptor (beta chain). Its antigen is not known. The same CDR3 can be traced to other DNA sequences in this sample. The CDR3 extends over 15 amino acids. The V end lost 4 bases, the J end lost 2 bases, and 15 bases lay between the germline ends. Germline loops: CDR1 SGHRS, CDR2 YFSETQ. The source of the sample is a study of radiotherapy plus CTLA-4 blockade in lung cancer. Study-level points and caveats: In blood, tumor-derived TCR clones expanded after radiotherapy plus ipilimumab.

Assay used: immunoSEQ multiplex PCR; TCRdb lists only in-frame clones, some missing. The sample includes tens of thousands of clones, about 87% of them seen just once. The receptor was derived from a human donor with non-small cell lung cancer who had stable disease on radiotherapy plus ipilimumab. The starting material was peripheral blood, obtained from a patient treated with radiotherapy plus ipilimumab. The chain employs TRBV5-1 and TRBJ2-5; maybe TRBD1 (7 bases). The CDR3 sequence is CASSRQGRGQETQYF. The CDR3 DNA sequence: TGCGCCAGCAGCCGACAGGGTCGGGGGCAAGAGACCCAGTACTTC.